These 27 T cell receptor beta chains came from one sample sequenced in a study of T-cell reconstitution after alpha-beta-depleted transplantation in children. It was with unique molecular identifiers that the TCRbeta library was prepared. Each CDR3 protein gets one entry after TCRdb re-called the PCR reads with MiXCR. In the table there are 250,000 to 300,000 distinct CDR3 sequences, roughly 9.5% of which are singletons. Sequences were derived from PBMCs from the stem cell graft donor, sampled from the stem cell graft. All receptors come from a human donor who donated a stem cell graft to a child with SCID.

The chain carries TRBV20-1 and TRBJ1-1, with no clear D. The V gene lost 2 bases and the J gene lost 2 bases, with 18 bases spanning the gap. CDR1 is DFQATT and CDR2 is SNEGSKA in the germline V gene (reference sequence). There are 16 residues in the CDR3. DNA of the CDR3: TGCAGTGCTAGAATTAGTAGAGTCCTTCCAAACACTGAAGCTTTCTTT. This gives the protein CSARISRVLPNTEAFF.

This clonotype has ten or more counts. The rearrangement links TRBV5-1 to TRBJ2-3, with a weak D call TRBD1 (6 bases). Looked up from germline, CDR1 is SGHRS and CDR2 is YFSETQ. There are 17 residues in the CDR3. V lost 4 bases to trimming and J lost 6 bases, with 24 bases between them. CDR3 amino acids: CASSQQGISRSLDTQYF. In nucleotides, the CDR3 is TGCGCCAGCAGCCAACAGGGAATCTCCCGTTCATTGGATACGCAGTATTTT.

This clonotype was seen at least ten times. The rearrangement links TRBV6-6 to TRBJ2-3, with no clear D. The CDR3 sequence is 10 residues long. Germline V gives CDR1 MNHNY, CDR2 SVGAGI (reference sequence). V lost 8 bases, J lost 7 bases, and 7 bases lay in between. The CDR3 region has the DNA TGTGCCAGCGGTGTTAATACGCAGTATTTT. It translates to CASGVNTQYF.

The sample holds many counts of this clonotype. The genes are TRBV6-5 and TRBJ2-2; 9 bases agree with TRBD1. J lost 4 bases, V lost 0 bases, and 12 bases had no gene match. Germline V gene lookup returns CDR1 MNHEY and CDR2 SVGAGI. The CDR3 is made up of 19 amino acids. The CDR3 spells CASSYSIFPGQGATGELFF. DNA for the CDR3: TGTGCCAGCAGTTACTCGATTTTCCCGGGACAGGGCGCCACCGGGGAGCTGTTTTTT.

The chain is built from TRBV6-6 and TRBJ1-1, with D unclear. Germline lookup yields CDR1 MNHNY and CDR2 SVGAGI (reference sequence). V lost 6 bases and J 7 bases, leaving 12 bases between the germline ends. The CDR3 loop spans 12 amino acids. CDR3 loop: CASRFRGGEAFF. The CDR3 DNA reads as TGTGCCAGCAGATTCCGCGGCGGTGAAGCTTTCTTT.

This clonotype was counted a few times. The rearrangement joins TRBV11-2 to TRBJ1-6; no clear D. V was cut by 1 base and J by 0 bases, with 19 bases left in between. Per the germline V gene, CDR1 is SGHAT and CDR2 is FQNNGV. This CDR3 has 20 amino acids. This chain's CDR3 is CASSLGGLRDLSSYNSPLHF. As DNA, the CDR3 is TGTGCCAGCAGCTTAGGGGGTTTGAGAGACCTTAGCTCCTATAATTCACCCCTCCACTTT.

This clonotype has a handful of counts. V is TRBV12-3 or TRBV12-4 and J is TRBJ1-2; no firm D call. The CDR3 has 12 amino acids. The V end was cut by 7 bases, the J end by 4 bases, with 10 bases between. The CDR3 sequence: CASKVRTYGYTF. The DNA for the CDR3 is TGTGCCAGCAAAGTACGGACCTATGGCTACACCTTC.

This clonotype was seen more than once but under ten times. The genes are TRBV25-1 and TRBJ2-7, with D maybe TRBD2 (5 bases). Germline CDR1 reads MGHDK; CDR2 reads SYGVNS. The CDR3 extends over 15 amino acids. The V end was cut by 4 bases, the J end by 4 bases, with 17 bases between. The CDR3: CASSGSGIISYEQYF. DNA for the CDR3: TGTGCCAGCAGTGGCTCCGGGATTATATCATACGAGCAGTACTTC.

This clonotype turned up a few times. The chain employs TRBV3-1 and TRBJ2-1, with a possible D match to TRBD2 (6 bases). Per the germline V gene, CDR1 is LGHDT and CDR2 is YNNKEL (reference sequence). The CDR3 loop spans 13 amino acids. V was trimmed by 4 bases and J by 8 bases, leaving 12 bases between them. Here the CDR3 DNA reads TGTGCCAGCAGCCGCTCTGGCGGGGATGAGCAGTTCTTC. Protein product: CASSRSGGDEQFF.

This clonotype was found a few times. V gene TRBV12-3 or TRBV12-4 combines with J gene TRBJ2-3; D call uncertain. The CDR3 consists of 15 residues. Trimming cost V 2 bases and J 0 bases, with 9 bases left between them. The CDR3 DNA reads as TGTGCCAGCAGTTTACACGGGCCTAGCACAGATACGCAGTATTTT. Its protein product is CASSLHGPSTDTQYF.

This clonotype was detected only a few times. The chain recombines TRBV6-1 with TRBJ2-4; D gene unclear. V was clipped by 6 bases and J by 1 base, with 7 bases between them. Germline V gene data show CDR1 as MNHNS and CDR2 as SASEGT. The CDR3 totals 13 residues. The CDR3 spells CASRDWAKNIQYF. As DNA, the CDR3 is TGTGCCAGCAGGGATTGGGCCAAAAACATTCAGTACTTC.

This clonotype was seen only a few times. V and J are TRBV6-5 and TRBJ2-2; the D is unclear. Germline V gives CDR1 MNHEY, CDR2 SVGAGI. Trimming stripped 2 bases from V and 0 bases from J, with 16 bases between. CDR3 length equals 18 residues. The CDR3 DNA reads as TGTGCCAGCAGTTACCCCCTCGGACCGACCTCGAACACCGGGGAGCTGTTTTTT. It is translated as CASSYPLGPTSNTGELFF.

The gene calls are TRBV11-2 and TRBJ2-2; 7 positions match TRBD2. The V gene's germline CDR1 is SGHAT and CDR2 FQNNGV. The junction had 10 bases not matched to a gene; V was cut back by 5 bases and J by 7 bases. The CDR3 runs to 15 residues. The CDR3 DNA sequence: TGTGCCAGCAGCCAACTAGCGAGAGGGTACGGGGAGCTGTTTTTT. It translates to CASSQLARGYGELFF.

For the CDR3, the DNA is TGTGCCAGTAGTCCTCCTATGGGGCCGGGGGCCAACAATGAGCAGTTCTTC. This encodes CASSPPMGPGANNEQFF. J is TRBJ2-1 and V is TRBV19; D may match TRBD1 or TRBD2 (6 bases each). The CDR3 spans 17 residues. The germline V gene encodes CDR1 LNHDA and CDR2 SQIVND (reference sequence). The V and J ends lost 5 bases and 5 bases respectively, with 22 bases between them.

This sequence joins TRBV29-1 and TRBJ2-3; 9 nucleotides align to TRBD1. The CDR3 has 15 residues. Germline V gene data show CDR1 as SQVTM and CDR2 as ANQGSEA. Losses at the gene ends were 6 bases for V and 3 bases for J; bases not matched to a gene: 10. Here the CDR3 DNA reads TGCAGCGTCGCCGGGACAGGGTGGGCGACAGATACGCAGTATTTT. It encodes CSVAGTGWATDTQYF.

This clonotype has only a few counts. The chain recombines TRBV7-9 with TRBJ2-2; tentative D call: TRBD1 (6 bases). CDR1 SEHNR and CDR2 FQNEAQ come from the germline V gene (reference sequence). Trimming removed 4 bases from V and 7 bases from J, with 19 bases in between. This CDR3 spans 16 amino acids. The CDR3 DNA follows: TGTGCCAGCAGCTCCCCCGGGACACCGATGGGCGGGGAGCTGTTTTTT. It codes for CASSSPGTPMGGELFF.

At least ten counts were recorded for this clonotype. V usage is TRBV7-8 and J usage is TRBJ2-1; perhaps TRBD2 as D (6 bases). Germline loops: CDR1 SGHVS, CDR2 FQNEAQ. The CDR3 loop spans 16 amino acids. Trimming stripped 4 bases from V and 4 bases from J, with 17 bases between. The CDR3 DNA reads TGTGCCAGCAGCTCGCAGAGCGCGGGGATATACAATGAGCAGTTCTTC. Its protein is CASSSQSAGIYNEQFF.

This clonotype showed up just a few times. The chain joins TRBV20-1 to TRBJ2-1; the match to TRBD2 covers 9 bases. J was trimmed by 11 bases and V by 3 bases; bases with no gene match: 17. Germline CDR1 reads DFQATT; CDR2 reads SNEGSKA (reference sequence). The CDR3 is made up of 16 amino acids. The CDR3 is CSASGISGGLGLQQFF. The CDR3 bases are TGCAGTGCTAGTGGTATTAGCGGGGGCCTAGGCTTGCAGCAGTTCTTC.

This clonotype was detected only a few times. The chain couples TRBV20-1 to TRBJ2-2; the match to TRBD1 covers 10 bases. The junction had 8 bases not matched to a gene; V was cut back by 6 bases and J by 1 base. CDR3 size: 16 residues. Germline CDR1 is DFQATT and CDR2 is SNEGSKA (reference sequence). The CDR3 nucleotides are TGCAGTGCGGTCGCTGACAGGGGGCTGAACACCGGGGAGCTGTTTTTT. This translates into CSAVADRGLNTGELFF.

In its sample, this clonotype was seen many times. The chain employs TRBV7-2 and TRBJ2-2; D not certain. This CDR3 comprises 16 residues. CDR1 SGHTA and CDR2 FQGNSA come from the germline V gene. V lost 5 bases to trimming and J lost 2 bases, with 15 bases between them. DNA for the CDR3: TGTGCCAGCAGCCCCAGAGGTCCCACTAACACCGGGGAGCTGTTTTTT. This codes for CASSPRGPTNTGELFF. Filled out from reference TRBV7-2 and TRBJ2-2, the complete variable domain reads GAGVSQSPSNKVTEKGKDVELRCDPISGHTALYWYRQSLGQGLEFLIYFQGNSAPDKSGLPSDRFSAERTGGSVSTLTIQRTQQEDSAVYLCASSPRGPTNTGELFFGEGSRLTVL.

At least ten counts were recorded for this clonotype. The rearrangement uses TRBV12-3 or TRBV12-4 and TRBJ2-5; D is unclear. V was pared by 1 base and J by 4 bases, with 7 bases between. This CDR3 region has 13 residues. CDR3 protein: CASSLDPRETQYF. The DNA of the CDR3 is TGTGCCAGCAGTTTAGACCCGAGAGAGACCCAGTACTTC.

Only a few counts were recorded for this clonotype. J is TRBJ2-1 and V is TRBV7-3; 7 bases are shared with TRBD1. Trimming took 0 bases from V and 1 from J; bases not matched to a gene: 12. The CDR3 extends over 19 amino acids. The germline CDR1 and CDR2 sequences are SGHTA and FQGTGA. The CDR3 loop reads CASSLTGTVPLGSYNEQFF. Here the CDR3 DNA reads TGTGCCAGCAGCTTAACCGGGACAGTACCACTAGGATCCTACAATGAGCAGTTCTTC.

This clonotype has at least ten counts. V and J are TRBV6-5 and TRBJ1-3, with TRBD1 matching 10 bases. Germline values: CDR1 MNHEY, CDR2 SVGAGI. The V segment lost 4 bases and the J segment 5 bases; nucleotides outside the gene matches: 2. The CDR3 totals 14 residues. The CDR3 nucleotides are TGTGCCAGCAGTTTGGGACAGGGGAGAAACACCATATATTTT. This gives the protein CASSLGQGRNTIYF.

The genes are TRBV3-1 and TRBJ2-3; 12 bases are a match to TRBD2. The germline gives CDR1 LGHDT, CDR2 YNNKEL (reference sequence). The CDR3 sequence is 15 residues long. The ends lost 4 bases at V and 2 bases at J; junction bases unmatched: 1. DNA for the CDR3: TGTGCCAGCAGCCCTAGCGGGGGGGCCACAGATACGCAGTATTTT. Translated, it gives CASSPSGGATDTQYF.

The J gene is TRBJ2-3, the V gene TRBV29-1; D perhaps matches TRBD2 (6 bases). The CDR3 is 16 amino acids. V lost 0 bases to trimming and J lost 0 bases, with 13 bases between them. Germline V gives CDR1 SQVTM, CDR2 ANQGSEA. CDR3 sequence (DNA): TGCAGCGTTGAAGATCTCCCGGGGGACAGCACAGATACGCAGTATTTT. Its protein product is CSVEDLPGDSTDTQYF.

This clonotype was picked up many times. The V call is TRBV6-1, the J call TRBJ1-2, with no clear D. CDR3 length: 15 residues. Per germline, CDR1 MNHNS and CDR2 SASEGT. V dropped 6 bases and J dropped 5 bases, with 19 bases sitting between them. The CDR3 coding sequence is TGTGCCAGCAGAGCTCCCTCGCCAGCGAAATATGGCTACACCTTC. Its protein product is CASRAPSPAKYGYTF.

This clonotype was picked up a small number of times. The chain combines TRBV7-3 with TRBJ1-1, with TRBD1 matching over 7 bases. With 2 bases clipped from V and 3 bases from J, the junction kept 15 bases outside the gene matches. CDR1 is SGHTA, CDR2 FQGTGA, per germline. The CDR3 runs to 18 residues. The CDR3 protein is CASSLYRAAGGRDTEAFF. The CDR3 DNA reads as TGTGCCAGCAGCTTATACAGGGCGGCAGGGGGTAGGGACACTGAAGCTTTCTTT.